This record covers a single T cell receptor beta chain. Its cognate antigen is unknown. The data were taken from a study of T-cell reconstitution after alpha-beta-depleted transplantation in children. CDR1 and CDR2 (germline): DFQATT, SNEGSKA (reference sequence). This CDR3 contains 14 residues. With V trimmed by 7 bases and J by 5 bases, 13 bases remained unmatched. Unique molecular identifiers were built into the TCRbeta library. In TCRdb, the PCR reads were re-called with MiXCR into one record per CDR3 protein. The sample comprises about 870,000 distinct CDR3 sequences, around 15% of which are singletons, and around 4.5% rests with the top ten. Notes on the study in general: Reportedly, only several hundred clones from non-depleted graft cells drove alpha-beta T-cell counts at about two months.

The TCR originated in a male patient younger than 18 who had a stem cell transplant for acute lymphoblastic leukemia, so the T cells may come from the graft donor. The starting material was PBMCs, mostly from graft donor cells, obtained 360 days after TCRalphabeta/CD19-depleted stem cell transplant. The chain recombines TRBV20-1 with TRBJ1-2; 7 bases align to TRBD1. The CDR3 region is CSGPAGTVSYGYTF. CDR3 DNA sequence: TGCAGTGGCCCCGCCGGGACAGTGAGTTATGGCTACACCTTC.